This record concerns one TCR beta chain sequence. The record originates from a study of cytomegalovirus exposure and HLA in healthy donors. V lost 7 bases, J lost 6 bases, and 9 bases stayed unmatched. This CDR3 has 14 residues. Per germline, CDR1 MDHEN and CDR2 SYDVKM. Primers: 60 Vbeta forward and 13 Jbeta reverse. Assay used: immunoSEQ multiplex PCR; TCRdb lists only in-frame clones, some missing. In the table there are 120,000 to 150,000 clones, over 75% of which are singletons. Sequenced material: PBMCs. The chain couples TRBV28 to TRBJ2-4, with 7 bases fitting TRBD1. This receptor was taken from a female donor in good health and CMV-seronegative. The CDR3 DNA follows: TGTGCCAGCACCCTTGGGGACAGACTAAACATTCAGTACTTC. As protein: CASTLGDRLNIQYF.